The 2 T cell receptor beta chains presented below share a single source sample, sequenced in a study of T-cell reconstitution after alpha-beta-depleted transplantation in children. Unique molecular identifiers were built into the TCRbeta library. TCRdb itself ran the PCR reads through MiXCR, one entry per CDR3 protein. The sample contains some 500,000 distinct CDR3 sequences, around 18% of which appear only once. Sequences were derived from PBMCs from the stem cell graft donor, sampled from the stem cell graft. These receptors all come from a human donor who donated a stem cell graft to a child with acute lymphoblastic leukemia.

The V gene is TRBV6-2 or TRBV6-3, the J gene TRBJ2-7, with D perhaps matching TRBD1 (5 bases). CDR3 size: 17 residues. The germline V gene has CDR1 MNHEY and CDR2 SVGEGT. V was trimmed by 9 bases and J by 1 base, leaving 25 bases between them. CDR3 DNA sequence: TGTGCCAGTCTTCGGACATCCTTGGGAACCTCTTCCTACGAGCAGTACTTC. Translated: CASLRTSLGTSSYEQYF.

The gene calls are TRBV12-3 or TRBV12-4 and TRBJ2-7; TRBD2 matches at 7 bases. J lost 2 bases, V lost 3 bases, and 13 bases had no gene match. CDR3 length equals 17 residues. CDR3 loop: CASSFPSAGEFTYEQYF. CDR3 coding DNA: TGTGCCAGCAGTTTCCCCTCCGCGGGAGAATTCACCTACGAGCAGTACTTC.